Listed here is a single TCR beta chain. This sample was included in a study of regulatory T cells in long-lasting Graves disease. For the study at large: The criterion for persistent Graves' disease was over 5 years of antithyroid drugs with positive TSH receptor antibodies.

The length of the CDR3 is 15 residues. Germline V gene sequence: CDR1 LGHNA, CDR2 YSLEER. V gave up 3 bases and J gave up 0 bases, with 11 bases separating them. Arm-PCR of CDR3 regions and iRepertoire HTBI primers were the basis on which TCR beta libraries were built. MiXCR, run by TCRdb on the multiplex PCR reads, gives a single entry per CDR3 protein. The table has 350,000 to 450,000 distinct CDR3 sequences, 20% to 25% seen once. Stated time point: persistent/refractory GD, antithyroid drugs over 5 years with positive TRAb. The authors made the TCR library using RNA they extracted from PBMCs. Enrollment of patients was through an endocrinology department in Xi'an, China.

The origin of this receptor is a female donor with Graves disease. The gene calls are TRBV4-3 and TRBJ1-1; D unclear. Sample: peripheral blood mononuclear cells (PBMCs), taken when the disease was refractory, from a patient treated with antithyroid drugs. The CDR3 spells CASSQSRGMNTEAFF. The DNA for the CDR3 is TGCGCCAGCAGCCAGTCTCGGGGTATGAACACTGAAGCTTTCTTT.